These 14 T cell receptor beta chains originate from one sample sequenced in a study of blood T cell repertoires in COVID-19 (TCRdb year 2020). The library was made by the immunoSEQ multiplex PCR assay. TCRdb limited this immuneACCESS table to in-frame rearrangements with V and J called. A share of clones is missing; checked studies link under half to unresolved V genes, and the rest is unexplained. Here the sample has around 150,000 clones; just over 85% occur a single time. Of the sample, about 3.5% is held by the ten largest clones. Sample: peripheral blood. Receptor source: an older man with acute or convalescent COVID-19.

CDR3 sequence: CATSETTSGRSYNEQFF. In nucleotides, the CDR3 is TGTGCCACCAGTGAGACGACTAGCGGGAGGTCCTACAATGAGCAGTTCTTC. V gene TRBV24-1 combines with J gene TRBJ2-1, with 13 bases fitting TRBD2. V dropped 4 bases and J dropped 1; count of bases not matched to a gene: 3. The V gene's germline CDR1 is KGHDR and CDR2 SFDVKD. The CDR3 spans 17 residues.

The chain joins TRBV6-5 to TRBJ2-7, with 8 bases matching TRBD1. V gave up 6 bases and J gave up 4 bases; unmatched junction bases: 8. This CDR3 is built from 14 residues. The germline V gene encodes CDR1 MNHEY and CDR2 SVGAGI. CDR3 coding DNA: TGTGCCAGCAGCCCCGGACAGGGTGGGTACGAGCAGTACTTC. It encodes CASSPGQGGYEQYF.

The chain links TRBV25-1 to TRBJ1-2; 9 bases are a match to TRBD1. This CDR3 region has 14 residues. The trim removed 6 bases at V and 2 bases at J, leaving 4 bases unmatched. CDR1 is MGHDK, CDR2 SYGVNS, per germline. In nucleotides, the CDR3 is TGTGCCAGCAGCCACAGGGGGCGCAACTATGGCTACACCTTC. This codes for CASSHRGRNYGYTF.

The chain employs TRBV19 and TRBJ2-2; D is unclear. CDR1 LNHDA and CDR2 SQIVND come from the germline V gene (reference sequence). V lost 3 bases and J 3 bases, leaving 11 bases between the germline ends. The CDR3 covers 15 residues. CDR3 loop: CASSIGQSYTGELFF. CDR3 nucleotides: TGTGCCAGTAGTATTGGTCAGTCCTACACCGGGGAGCTGTTTTTT.

The rearrangement uses TRBV5-5 and TRBJ2-2, with 12 positions matching TRBD2. Germline loops: CDR1 SGHKS, CDR2 YYEKEE (reference sequence). CDR3 length: 14 amino acids. V dropped 4 bases and J dropped 6; count of bases not matched to a gene: 1. For the CDR3, the DNA is TGTGCCAGCAGCCTAGCGGGAGGGGCCGGGGAGCTGTTTTTT. Its translation: CASSLAGGAGELFF.

The gene calls are TRBV19 and TRBJ2-2, with unresolved D. Trimming removed 3 bases at V and 7 bases at J, with 6 bases between. Germline loops: CDR1 LNHDA, CDR2 SQIVND (reference sequence). The CDR3 extends over 12 amino acids. CDR3 amino acids: CASSISSGELFF. In DNA form, the CDR3 reads TGTGCCAGTAGTATTTCCAGCGGGGAGCTGTTTTTT.

Regarding this clone: Mismatch with germline at one junction end may stem from a read error. The chain recombines TRBV27 with TRBJ1-2; 9 bases map to TRBD1. The CDR3 is 16 amino acids. Germline loops: CDR1 MNHEY, CDR2 SMNVEV (reference sequence). The chain's CDR3 is CASSPNPGQGNFGYTF. CDR3 in DNA: TGTGCCAGCAGCCCTAATCCGGGACAGGGTAACTTTGGCTACACCTTC.

V gene TRBV4-1 combines with J gene TRBJ1-4; unclear D gene. Trimming left V 0 bases short and J 0 bases short, with 14 bases between. This CDR3 spans 18 amino acids. Germline V gene lookup returns CDR1 MGHRA and CDR2 YSYEKL. The CDR3, as DNA: TGCGCCAGCAGCCAAGATCCGAGCGGTGCGGCAACTAATGAAAAACTGTTTTTT. Translation gives CASSQDPSGAATNEKLFF.

V is TRBV2 and J is TRBJ2-3; TRBD1 is a possible D gene (5 bases). Germline V gives CDR1 SNHLY, CDR2 FYNNEI. This CDR3 contains 14 residues. V shed 6 bases and J shed 0 bases, with 10 bases lying between them. DNA for the CDR3: TGTGCCAGCAGCGCAAGACAGAGCACAGATACGCAGTATTTT. Translated, it gives CASSARQSTDTQYF.

J is TRBJ2-7 and V is TRBV5-1, with TRBD1 matching 7 bases. Germline trimming cut 2 bases from V and 3 bases from J; bases unmatched to any gene: 8. This CDR3 contains 15 residues. The germline CDR1 and CDR2 sequences are SGHRS and YFSETQ. CDR3 in DNA: TGCGCCAGCAGCTTCAGGACAGGCTTAAACTACGAGCAGTACTTC. Protein product: CASSFRTGLNYEQYF.

The genes are TRBV1 and TRBJ2-2; the table assigns TRBD2, which was not confirmed against the DNA. TRBV1 is a recognized pseudogene. CDR3 length: 16 amino acids. The CDR3 reads CTSSPSQREETGELFF. Written as DNA, the CDR3 is TGCACCAGCAGCCCGTCCCAGCGGGAGGAAACCGGGGAGCTGTTTTTT.

This clone was found a few times. The rearrangement links TRBV27 to TRBJ2-1; possible D gene TRBD2, 5 bases. The CDR3 has 14 amino acids. Germline CDR1 reads MNHEY; CDR2 reads SMNVEV (reference sequence). Between the trimmed V and J ends, which lost 3 bases and 4 bases, there was a span of 10 bases. The CDR3 is CASSLKRLYNEQFF. CDR3 DNA: TGTGCCAGCAGTTTGAAGCGGCTTTACAATGAGCAGTTCTTC.

The chain couples TRBV4-1 to TRBJ2-1; TRBD2 aligns across 10 bases. J gave up 6 bases and V 3 bases, and 11 bases lay outside the gene matches. This CDR3 spans 17 amino acids. CDR1 and CDR2 (germline): MGHRA, YSYEKL. The CDR3 DNA follows: TGCGCCAGCAGCCACCTAGCGGGAGATATCGGAGGCAATGAGCAGTTCTTC. Translated, it gives CASSHLAGDIGGNEQFF.

The chain is built from TRBV30 and TRBJ1-3; no reliable D call. V gave up 3 bases and J gave up 3 bases, with 12 bases separating them. The germline gives CDR1 GTSNPN, CDR2 SVGIG (reference sequence). CDR3 size: 14 residues. This CDR3 reads CAWSLTGVGNTIYF. The CDR3 DNA follows: TGTGCCTGGAGCCTCACCGGGGTTGGAAACACCATATATTTT.